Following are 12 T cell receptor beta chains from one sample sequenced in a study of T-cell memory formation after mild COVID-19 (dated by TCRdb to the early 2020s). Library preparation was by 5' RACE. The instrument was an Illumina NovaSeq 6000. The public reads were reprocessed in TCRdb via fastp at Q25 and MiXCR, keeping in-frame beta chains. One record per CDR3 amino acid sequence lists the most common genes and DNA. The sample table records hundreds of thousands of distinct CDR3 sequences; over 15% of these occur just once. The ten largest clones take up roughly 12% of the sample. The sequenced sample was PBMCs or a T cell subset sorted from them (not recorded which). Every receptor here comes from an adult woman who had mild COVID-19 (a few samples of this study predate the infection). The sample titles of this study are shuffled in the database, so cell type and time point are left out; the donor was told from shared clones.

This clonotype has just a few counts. CDR3 residues: CASSPEVVYGYTF. The CDR3 bases are TGTGCCAGCAGTCCCGAAGTCGTTTATGGCTACACCTTC. The J gene is TRBJ1-2, the V gene TRBV12-3 or TRBV12-4; the D is unclear. There are 13 residues in the CDR3. The V and J ends lost 5 bases and 5 bases respectively, with 12 bases between them.

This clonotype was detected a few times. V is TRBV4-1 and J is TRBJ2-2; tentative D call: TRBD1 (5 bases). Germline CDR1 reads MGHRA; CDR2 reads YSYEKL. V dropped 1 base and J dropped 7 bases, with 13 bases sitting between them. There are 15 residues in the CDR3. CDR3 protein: CASSQVYQGHGELFF. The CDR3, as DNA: TGCGCCAGCAGCCAAGTGTACCAGGGTCACGGGGAGCTGTTTTTT.

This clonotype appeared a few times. The CDR3 here is CATSSRQGSGTDTQYF. The CDR3 DNA follows: TGTGCCACCAGCAGCAGACAGGGATCGGGCACAGATACGCAGTATTTT. The chain has TRBV15 and TRBJ2-3; 7 bases are shared with TRBD1. Per germline, CDR1 LNHNV and CDR2 YYDKDF (reference sequence). Losses at the gene ends were 3 bases for V and 1 base for J; bases not matched to a gene: 7. CDR3 length: 16 amino acids.

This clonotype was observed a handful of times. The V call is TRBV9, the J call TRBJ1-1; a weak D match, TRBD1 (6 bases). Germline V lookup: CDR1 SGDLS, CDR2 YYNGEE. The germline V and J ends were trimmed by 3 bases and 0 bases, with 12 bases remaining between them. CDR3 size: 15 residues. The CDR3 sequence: CASSGGQLLNTEAFF. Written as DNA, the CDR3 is TGTGCCAGCAGCGGTGGACAGCTATTGAACACTGAAGCTTTCTTT.

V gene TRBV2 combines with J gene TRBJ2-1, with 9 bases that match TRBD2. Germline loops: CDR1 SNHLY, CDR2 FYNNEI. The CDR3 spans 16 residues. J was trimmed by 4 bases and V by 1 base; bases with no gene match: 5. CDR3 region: CASSEDLAGIYNEQFF. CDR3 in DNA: TGTGCCAGCAGTGAAGATCTAGCGGGGATATACAATGAGCAGTTCTTC. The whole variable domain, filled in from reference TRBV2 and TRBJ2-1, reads EPEVTQTPSHQVTQMGQEVILRCVPISNHLYFYWYRQILGQKVEFLVSFYNNEISEKSEIFDDQFSVERPDGSNFTLKIRSTKLEDSAMYFCASSEDLAGIYNEQFFGPGTRLTVL.

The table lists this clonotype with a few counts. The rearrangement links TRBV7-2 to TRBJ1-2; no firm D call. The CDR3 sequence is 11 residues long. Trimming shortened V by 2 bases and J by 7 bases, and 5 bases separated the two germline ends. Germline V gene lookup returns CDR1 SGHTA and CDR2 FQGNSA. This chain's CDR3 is CASSLSVGYTF. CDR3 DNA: TGTGCCAGCAGCTTATCTGTTGGCTACACCTTC.

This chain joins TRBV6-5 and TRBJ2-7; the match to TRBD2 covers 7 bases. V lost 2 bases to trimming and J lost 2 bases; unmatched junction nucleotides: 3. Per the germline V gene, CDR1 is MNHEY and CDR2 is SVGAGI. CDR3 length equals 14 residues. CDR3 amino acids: CASSYGTKTYEQYF. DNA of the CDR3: TGTGCCAGCAGTTACGGGACTAAAACCTACGAGCAGTACTTC.

The CDR3 loop is CASSPTGAGADTQYF. DNA of the CDR3: TGTGCCAGCAGCCCGACCGGCGCGGGGGCGGATACGCAGTATTTT. The chain uses TRBV9 and TRBJ2-3; D perhaps matches TRBD2 (7 bases). The V gene lost 4 bases and the J gene lost 6 bases, with 18 bases spanning the gap. The germline V gene has CDR1 SGDLS and CDR2 YYNGEE. This CDR3 is built from 15 residues.

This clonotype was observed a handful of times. The CDR3 nucleotides are TGCAGCGTTGGCGGGGAAGAGACCCAGTACTTC. Encoded protein: CSVGGEETQYF. This chain joins TRBV29-1 and TRBJ2-5; the D gene is possibly TRBD2 (6 bases). Per the germline V gene, CDR1 is SQVTM and CDR2 is ANQGSEA. CDR3 length equals 11 residues. Between the trimmed V and J ends, which lost 4 bases and 3 bases, there was a span of 6 bases.

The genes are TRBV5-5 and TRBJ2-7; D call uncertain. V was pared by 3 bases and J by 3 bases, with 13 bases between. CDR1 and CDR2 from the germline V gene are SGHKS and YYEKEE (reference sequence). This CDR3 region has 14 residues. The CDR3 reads CASSSLGVRYEQYF. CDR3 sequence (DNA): TGTGCCAGCAGCTCCCTCGGAGTACGCTACGAGCAGTACTTC.

The CDR3 nucleotides are TGTGCCAGCAGCCAATTGGAGGGGACAGATACGCAGTATTTT. Translated, it gives CASSQLEGTDTQYF. The chain links TRBV7-9 to TRBJ2-3, with D perhaps TRBD2 (6 bases). Per germline, CDR1 SEHNR and CDR2 FQNEAQ (reference sequence). Trimming shortened V by 5 bases and J by 3 bases, and 12 bases separated the two germline ends. The CDR3 runs to 14 residues.

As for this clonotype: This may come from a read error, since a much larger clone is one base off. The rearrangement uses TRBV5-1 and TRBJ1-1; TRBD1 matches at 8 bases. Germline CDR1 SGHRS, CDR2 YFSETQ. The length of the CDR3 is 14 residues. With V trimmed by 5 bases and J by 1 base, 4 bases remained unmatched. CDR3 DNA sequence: TGCGCCAGCAGGTCCGGGACAGGGAACACTGAAGCTTTCTTT. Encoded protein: CASRSGTGNTEAFF.